The clone carrying this T cell receptor beta chain has more than one count but fewer than ten. What it binds is unknown. This entry is derived from a study of blood T cells in healthy people across ages. Deletions cut 3 bases from V and 3 bases from J, with 5 bases between. The germline CDR1 and CDR2 sequences are DFQATT and SNEGSKA (reference sequence). The length of the CDR3 is 11 residues. Study-level points and caveats: Considered underestimates were the diversity estimates obtained from one million T cells.

With a J-beta primer mix and a sample-barcoded 5' primer, a second PCR ran 7 to 11 cycles. Each cDNA molecule was tagged by a template-switch adaptor with 12 random nucleotides. MiXCR, run by TCRdb on the 5' RACE reads, gives a single entry per CDR3 protein. Of 790,000 or so distinct CDR3 sequences in the sample, 56% are singletons; the top ten hold around 25%. Individuals who donated were healthy Caucasians from Russia aged about 6 to 95. This TCR came from a man aged 40-50 years in good health. The specimen sequenced was blood. The chain employs TRBV20-1 and TRBJ2-5, with unresolved D. As DNA, the CDR3 is TGCAGTGCTAGTTTAGAAGAGACCCAGTACTTC. This gives the protein CSASLEETQYF.